This T cell receptor beta chain was retrieved from a study of molecular identifiers for immune sequencing clone quantification. Study-wide results and limits: It was shown that clones above 20 RNA copies held over 99% of effector molecules, but under 1% in naive cells.

Both previously described methods and listed TCR primers were employed to make bulk TCR libraries. Using its own MiXCR run on the PCR reads, TCRdb lists one record per CDR3 protein. The sample lists about half a million distinct CDR3 sequences, about 21% occurring once. This clonotype was recorded at least ten times. As yet, its antigen is unknown. This CDR3 has 15 residues. V lost 4 bases, J lost 3 bases, and 6 bases stayed unmatched. Germline V gene sequence: CDR1 LGHNA, CDR2 YNFKEQ. This receptor was identified in a human donor in good health. Some libraries in this study had Jurkat cell RNA spiked in. The chain uses TRBV4-2 and TRBJ2-7; 10 bases agree with TRBD1. The specimen sequenced was naive CD8+ T cells from blood, with Jurkat cell RNA spiked in. Subset noted: FACS-sorted CD8+CD4-CCR7+CD45RA+ naive T cells. In DNA, the CDR3 is TGTGCCAGCAGCCCCACCGGGACAGGGGACTACGAGCAGTACTTC. This encodes CASSPTGTGDYEQYF.